Listed below are T cell receptor beta chains from one sample, sequenced in a study of identical twins. Via MiXCR, TCRdb re-called the 5' RACE reads, giving one row per CDR3 protein. In the table there are 400,000 to 550,000 distinct CDR3 sequences, 13% to 15% of which are singletons. These records were also assigned to another study, of yellow fever vaccine responses in identical twins.

The sample was CD4+ T cells sorted from blood. The receptors were gathered from a woman aged 18-30 years in good health. Each CDR3 is given with its conserved first and last residue. A D gene is named only where the DNA matches it firmly. Size is omitted from some rows. Given values are once, few, many or a class for expanded clones.

>TRBJ2-7|TRBD1|few|TRBV2
TGTGCCAGCAGCCAAGGACAGGCAACGCAGGGGCAGTACTTC
CASSQGQATQGQYF
>TRBJ2-7|.|few|TRBV2
TGTGCCAGCATTTTCAAGGGGACCTCCTACGAGCAGTACTTC
CASIFKGTSYEQYF
>TRBJ2-1|.|many|TRBV29-1
TGCAGCGTTATAAGGGGGACCGTAGACAATGAGCAGTTCTTC
CSVIRGTVDNEQFF
>TRBJ1-5|TRBD1|many|TRBV28
TGTGCCAGCAGTCCGACAGGGAGGCCATTAGGCAATCAGCCCCAGCATTTT
CASSPTGRPLGNQPQHF
>TRBJ1-1|.|.|TRBV29-1
TGCAGCGTCCCCTGGAGGGGAAGAAGCACTGAAGCTTTCTTT
CSVPWRGRSTEAFF
>TRBJ2-7|TRBD2|few|TRBV5-1
TGCGCCAGCAGCTCCGGGGGGTTCAACGAGCAGTACTTC
CASSSGGFNEQYF
>TRBJ2-7|TRBD1|few|TRBV7-3
TGTGCCAGCAGCCCGACAGGGGGGACCTACGAGCAGTACTTC
CASSPTGGTYEQYF
>TRBJ1-1|.|few|TRBV12-3/TRBV12-4
TGTGCCAGCAAAACCCGGGGTAACACTGAAGCTTTCTTT
CASKTRGNTEAFF
>TRBJ2-1|.|.|TRBV7-2
TGTGCCAGCACCCAGAGGGGAGCGGGCAATGAGCAGTTCTTC
CASTQRGAGNEQFF
>TRBJ2-5|TRBD1|.|TRBV6-2/TRBV6-3
TGTGCCAGCAGCCCCCACCACAGGGGTAAAGAGACCCAGTACTTC
CASSPHHRGKETQYF
>TRBJ2-5|TRBD2|.|TRBV6-2/TRBV6-3
TGTGCCAGCAGTTATCCCCAGCCTAGCGGGAGTTGGGAAGAGACCCAGTACTTC
CASSYPQPSGSWEETQYF
>TRBJ2-1|TRBD2|few|TRBV3-1
TGTGCCAGCAGCCACCCCCGGACTAGCGGGGGGACCTCCTCCTACAATGAGCAGTTCTTC
CASSHPRTSGGTSSYNEQFF
>TRBJ2-3|TRBD2|.|TRBV29-1
TGCAGCGTGTCAGTTCTAGCGGGAGAGTCGGATACGCAGTATTTT
CSVSVLAGESDTQYF
>TRBJ1-2|.|.|TRBV20-1
TGCAGTGCTAGGCGTCGGGAATTCGGCTACACCTTC
CSARRREFGYTF
>TRBJ2-6|TRBD2|few|TRBV5-1
TGCGCCAGCAGCTACTCCCTGACTAGCGGGCTGGCCTCTGGGGCCAACGTCCTGACTTTC
CASSYSLTSGLASGANVLTF
>TRBJ1-4|TRBD1|.|TRBV20-1
TGCAGTGCTGAGGACAGGGGGGGTGAAAAACTGTTTTTT
CSAEDRGGEKLFF
>TRBJ2-1|.|.|TRBV6-1
TGTGCCAGCAGTGAATACCTAGTTGGGCAGACCTACAATGAGCAGTTCTTC
CASSEYLVGQTYNEQFF